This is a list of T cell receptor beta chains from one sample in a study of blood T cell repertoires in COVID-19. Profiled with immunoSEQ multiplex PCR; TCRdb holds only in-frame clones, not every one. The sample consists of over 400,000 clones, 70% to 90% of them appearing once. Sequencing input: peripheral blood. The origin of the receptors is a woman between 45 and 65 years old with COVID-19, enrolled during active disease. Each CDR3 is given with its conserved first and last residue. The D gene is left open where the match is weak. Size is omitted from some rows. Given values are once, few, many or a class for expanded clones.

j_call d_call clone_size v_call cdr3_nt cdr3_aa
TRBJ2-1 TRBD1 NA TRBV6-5 TGTGCCAGCGGGGAGACAGGGGGGTTCTTC CASGETGGFF
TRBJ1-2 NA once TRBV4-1 TGCGCCAGCAGCCAAGAGAACTACTATGGCTACACCTTC CASSQENYYGYTF
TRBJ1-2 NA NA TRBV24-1 TGTGCCACCAGTGTCGACAGTCGGTATGGCTACACCTTC CATSVDSRYGYTF
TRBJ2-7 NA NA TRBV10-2 TGCGCCAGCGGAGCACTACACTACGAGCAGTACTTC CASGALHYEQYF
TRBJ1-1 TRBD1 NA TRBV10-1 TGCGCCAGCACCGGGACAGGGGGCACTGAAGCTTTCTTT CASTGTGGTEAFF
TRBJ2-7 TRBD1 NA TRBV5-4 TGTGCCAGCAGCTCGGCAGGGACAGGGTTCGACGAGCAGTACTTC CASSSAGTGFDEQYF
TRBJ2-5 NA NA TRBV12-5 TGTGCTAGTGGTTTGGGGCAGGGGTACCAAGAGACCCAGTACTTC CASGLGQGYQETQYF
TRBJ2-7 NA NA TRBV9 TGTGCCAGCAGCGTAGAAGCAGTAGTAAGACTTGACGAGCAGTACTTC CASSVEAVVRLDEQYF
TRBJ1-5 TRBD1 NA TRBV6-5 TGTGCCAGCAGTACAACAGGGGGCCATCAGCCCCAGCATTTT CASSTTGGHQPQHF
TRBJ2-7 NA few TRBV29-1 TGCAGCGTTGCCAGGGATTTCCCCGAGCAGTACTTC CSVARDFPEQYF
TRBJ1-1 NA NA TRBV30 TGTGCCGGGAAACAGGAGAACACTGAAGCTTTCTTT CAGKQENTEAFF
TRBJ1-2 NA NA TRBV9 TGTGCCAGCAGCTCACGAATCGGGGGCTACACCTTC CASSSRIGGYTF
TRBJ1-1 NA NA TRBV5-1 TGCGCCAGCAGCTTGGATGCGGGATCGGACACTGAAGCTTTCTTT CASSLDAGSDTEAFF
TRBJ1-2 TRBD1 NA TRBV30 TGTGCCTGGAGTGACAGGGGACGAACGAACTATGGCTACACCTTC CAWSDRGRTNYGYTF
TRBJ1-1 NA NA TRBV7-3 TGTGCCAGCAGCTTAGATATCGGGTACACTGAAGCTTTCTTT CASSLDIGYTEAFF
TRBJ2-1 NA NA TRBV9 TGTGCCAGCAGCGTCACCGGGAATGAGCAGTTCTTC CASSVTGNEQFF
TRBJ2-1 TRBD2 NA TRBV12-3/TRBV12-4 TGTGCCAGCGGGCGGGGGGACAATGAGCAGTTCTTC CASGRGDNEQFF
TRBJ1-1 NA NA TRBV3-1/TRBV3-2 TGTGCCAGCAGCAAAGGGGCGCAGATGAACACTGAAGCTTTCTTT CASSKGAQMNTEAFF
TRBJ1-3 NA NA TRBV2 TGTGCCAGCAGTGGAGGTCCAGGTCGGGGGTCAGTATTCACCATATATTTT CASSGGPGRGSVFTIYF
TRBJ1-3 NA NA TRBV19 TGTGCCAGCAGTAACCAGGGTTCAAACCGAAACACCATATATTTT CASSNQGSNRNTIYF
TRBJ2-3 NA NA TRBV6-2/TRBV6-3 TGTGCCAGCAGTCCCTACAGCATTTCTGCTAGCACAGATACGCAGTATTTT CASSPYSISASTDTQYF
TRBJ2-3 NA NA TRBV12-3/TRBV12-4 TGTGCCAGCAGTCCCGCCCCGGGGGATACGCAGTATTTT CASSPAPGDTQYF
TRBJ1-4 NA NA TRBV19 TGTGCCAGTAGTATAACGCTGGCGGGGGGTTATGAAAAACTGTTTTTT CASSITLAGGYEKLFF
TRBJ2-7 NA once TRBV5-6 TGTGCCAGCAGCGAGGGTGAACTGGACGAGCAGTACTTC CASSEGELDEQYF
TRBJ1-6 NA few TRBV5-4 TGTGCCAGCAGCTCAACAGGGTCCAGATCCTATAATTCACCCCTCCACTTT CASSSTGSRSYNSPLHF
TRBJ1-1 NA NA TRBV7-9 TGTGCCAGCAGCCTTAACAGGGATGGGGGCACTGAAGCTTTCTTT CASSLNRDGGTEAFF
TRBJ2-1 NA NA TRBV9 TGTGCCAGCAGCGTAAGCGGACAGGAGCAGTTCTTC CASSVSGQEQFF
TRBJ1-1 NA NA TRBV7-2 TGTGCCAGCAGCCGCGTCGGGGGGCCGCAGGTCTCACAAGCTTTCTTT CASSRVGGPQVSQAFF
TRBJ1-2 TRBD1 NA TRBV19 TGTGCCAGTGACTCCGGGACAGACTATGGCTACACCTTC CASDSGTDYGYTF
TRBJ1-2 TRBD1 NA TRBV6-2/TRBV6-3 TGTGCCAGCAGTTTCGGGGACAGGGGGTCGTACTATGGCTACACCTTC CASSFGDRGSYYGYTF
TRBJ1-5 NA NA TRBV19 TGTGCCAGTAGTATTGGGGGCCTCAATCAGCCCCAGCATTTT CASSIGGLNQPQHF
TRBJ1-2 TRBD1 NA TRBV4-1 TGCGCCAGCAGCCACGGGACAGGCCTCTATGGCTACACCTTC CASSHGTGLYGYTF
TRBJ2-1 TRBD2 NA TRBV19 TGTGCCAGTAAGGTCAGACTAGCGGGGAACAATGAGCAGTTCTTC CASKVRLAGNNEQFF
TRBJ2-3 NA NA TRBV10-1 TGCGCCAGCAGTGAAGCCAGCACAGATACGCAGTATTTT CASSEASTDTQYF
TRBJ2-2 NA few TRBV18 TGTGCCAGCTCCCCCATCAGAGGTGAATCTGGGGAGCTGTTTTTT CASSPIRGESGELFF
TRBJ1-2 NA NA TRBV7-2 TGTGCCAGCAGCCCATGGGGGGTCGGGGGGTATGGCTACACCTTC CASSPWGVGGYGYTF
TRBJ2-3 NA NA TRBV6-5 TGTGCCAGCAGTAGGGGGGGGTGGTCCACAGATACGCAGTATTTT CASSRGGWSTDTQYF
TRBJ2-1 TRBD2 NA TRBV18 TGTGCCAGCTCAAATGGACTAGCGGATCTCAATGAGCAGTTCTTC CASSNGLADLNEQFF
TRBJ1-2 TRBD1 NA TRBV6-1 TGTGCCAGCAGTGACGCAGGGGGCCTTAACTATGGCTACACCTTC CASSDAGGLNYGYTF
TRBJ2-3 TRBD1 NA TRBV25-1 TGTGCCAGCAGTGAGGGACAGGGAGCAGATACGCAGTATTTT CASSEGQGADTQYF
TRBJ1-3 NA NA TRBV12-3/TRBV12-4 TGTGCCAGCAGTCCCGGACACGGAAACACCATATATTTT CASSPGHGNTIYF
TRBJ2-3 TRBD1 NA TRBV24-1 TGTGCCACCAGTGACCCTGGACAGGGGACAGATACGCAGTATTTT CATSDPGQGTDTQYF
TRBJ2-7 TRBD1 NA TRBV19 TGTGCCAGTAGTTTTGTAGACAGGGGTAACTACGAGCAGTACTTC CASSFVDRGNYEQYF
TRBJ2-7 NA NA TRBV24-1 TGTGCCACCAGTGGTAGAGACCCCTCAGCAGCGGAGCAGTACTTC CATSGRDPSAAEQYF
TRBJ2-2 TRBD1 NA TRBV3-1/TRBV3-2 TGTGCCAGCAGCCATGCCGGGACAGGCCGATCCGGGGAGCTGTTTTTT CASSHAGTGRSGELFF
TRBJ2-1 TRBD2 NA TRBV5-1 TGCGCCAGCAGCTTGGCCGGGACTAGCGGTTTATACAATGAGCAGTTCTTC CASSLAGTSGLYNEQFF
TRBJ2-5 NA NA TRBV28 TGTGCCAGCAGTTGGGGGGTCCAAGAGACCCAGTACTTC CASSWGVQETQYF
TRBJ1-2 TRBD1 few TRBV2 TGTGCCAGCAGTGAAGTCCCCACCGGGACAGCCTTCTTCCTAGCCTTC CASSEVPTGTAFFLAF
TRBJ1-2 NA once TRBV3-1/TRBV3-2 TGTGCCAGCAGCCCCCCGATTCAGGGCAAGATAGGGAATGGCTACACCTTC CASSPPIQGKIGNGYTF
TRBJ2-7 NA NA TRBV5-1 TGCGCCAGCAGATCAACATCGGGACAAAATACCTACGAGCAGTACTTC CASRSTSGQNTYEQYF
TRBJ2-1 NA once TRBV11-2 TGTGCCAGCAGCCTCTCTACCGAGAGGGGGAGAAATGAGCAGTTCTTC CASSLSTERGRNEQFF
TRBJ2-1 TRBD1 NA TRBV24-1 TGTGCCACCAGTGACCGTCGGACAGGGGGCGCGGGTGAGCAGTTCTTC CATSDRRTGGAGEQFF
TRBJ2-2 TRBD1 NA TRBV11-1 TGTGCCAGCAGCCCTACCCGGACAGGGGGCGGCGGGGAGCTGTTTTTT CASSPTRTGGGGELFF
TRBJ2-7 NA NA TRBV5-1 TGCGCCAGCAGCCCCCCGAATCAACTAGGCCACGAGCAGTACTTC CASSPPNQLGHEQYF
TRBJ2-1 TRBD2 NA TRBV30 TGTGCCTCCTCAGCGGGGGGTGAGCAGTTCTTC CASSAGGEQFF
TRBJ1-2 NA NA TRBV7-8 TGTGCCAGCAGCCAACCGATGGGGGCAAAGACCTTC CASSQPMGAKTF
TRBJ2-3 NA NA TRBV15 TGTGCCACCAGCAAGGCCCCCGGGATAGATACGCAGTATTTT CATSKAPGIDTQYF
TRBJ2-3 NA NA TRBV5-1 TGCGCCAGCAGCTCGCTGACGACTAGTCCGGCAGATACGCAGTATTTT CASSSLTTSPADTQYF
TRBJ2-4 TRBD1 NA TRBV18 TGTGCCAGCTCGGAAGACAGGGGGATCATTCAGTACTTC CASSEDRGIIQYF
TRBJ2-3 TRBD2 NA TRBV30 TGTGCCTGGAGTGTTACTAGCGGGGTATACCGCACAGATACGCAGTATTTT CAWSVTSGVYRTDTQYF